One sample yielded the 8 T cell receptor beta chains listed below, sequenced in a study of OX40 agonist ivuxolimab in advanced cancers. The method was immunoSEQ multiplex PCR; TCRdb's version includes in-frame clones alone and lacks a portion of them. The sample contains around 74,000 clones, 92% of which appear only once. Specimen: CD4+ or CD8+ T cells sorted from blood, collected in a trial of the OX40 agonist ivuxolimab. The receptors originated from an adult with an advanced solid tumor such as melanoma, head and neck, liver or kidney cancer.

For this clone: Distinct nucleotide sequences in the sample also encode this CDR3. The chain employs TRBV7-8 and TRBJ1-2; TRBD1 might be the D (6 bases). The CDR3 totals 13 residues. Between the trimmed V and J ends, which lost 3 bases and 8 bases, there was a span of 13 bases. Germline values: CDR1 SGHVS, CDR2 FQNEAQ. CDR3 region: CASSFYGGGGYTF. Here the CDR3 DNA reads TGTGCCAGCAGCTTCTATGGGGGCGGAGGCTACACCTTC.

This sequence joins TRBV29-1 and TRBJ2-1; 11 bases are shared with TRBD2. J lost 0 bases, V lost 4 bases, and 11 bases had no gene match. This CDR3 contains 18 residues. Per germline, CDR1 SQVTM and CDR2 ANQGSEA. Here the CDR3 DNA reads TGCAGCGTTGTCGGAACTAGCGGGGGCCACAGCTCCTACAATGAGCAGTTCTTC. Amino acids: CSVVGTSGGHSSYNEQFF.

V usage is TRBV7-2 and J usage is TRBJ2-1, with D tentatively TRBD1 (7 bases). This CDR3 has 13 residues. Germline V lookup: CDR1 SGHTA, CDR2 FQGNSA. Trimming stripped 5 bases from V and 8 bases from J, with 13 bases between. CDR3: CASSLVRGDEQFF. The CDR3 DNA is TGTGCCAGCAGCCTAGTCAGGGGGGATGAGCAGTTCTTC.

The CDR3 nucleotides are TGCGCCAGCAGCCAGAGCCAAGCGGTACTCTCTGGAAACACCATATATTTT. Amino acid sequence: CASSQSQAVLSGNTIYF. The rearrangement joins TRBV4-3 to TRBJ1-3; D not certain. Trimming stripped 3 bases from V and 0 bases from J, with 15 bases between. The CDR3 extends over 17 amino acids. In germline, CDR1 is LGHNA, CDR2 YSLEER.

The V call is TRBV27, the J call TRBJ2-7, with D perhaps matching TRBD1 (5 bases). The V and J ends lost 4 bases and 2 bases respectively, with 15 bases between them. There are 15 residues in the CDR3. Germline V gene lookup returns CDR1 MNHEY and CDR2 SMNVEV (reference sequence). The chain's CDR3 is CASSYGQRGTYEQYF. Here the CDR3 DNA reads TGTGCCAGCAGTTATGGACAAAGAGGCACCTACGAGCAGTACTTC.

The rearrangement uses TRBV6-6 and TRBJ1-5, with D maybe TRBD1 (5 bases). Germline V lookup: CDR1 MNHNY, CDR2 SVGAGI (reference sequence). The CDR3 is 14 residues long. The V end lost 7 bases, the J end lost 3 bases, and 13 bases lay between the germline ends. In DNA, the CDR3 is TGTGCCAGCACCCCTACAGGTACCAATCAGCCCCAGCATTTT. This encodes CASTPTGTNQPQHF.

This chain connects TRBV5-1 to TRBJ1-4, with D uncertain. The CDR3 loop spans 14 amino acids. CDR1 SGHRS and CDR2 YFSETQ come from the germline V gene. Trimming took off 4 bases at V and 8 bases at J, with 15 bases between the two ends. The CDR3 nucleotides read TGCGCCAGCAGCCCGTGGGGAGGCGGGGAAAAACTGTTTTTT. Its translation: CASSPWGGGEKLFF.

The J gene is TRBJ1-4, the V gene TRBV6-5; D gene ambiguous. CDR1 is MNHEY, CDR2 SVGAGI, per germline. The V gene lost 0 bases and the J gene lost 6 bases, with 14 bases spanning the gap. The CDR3 extends over 16 amino acids. CDR3 in DNA: TGTGCCAGCAGTTACTCGTATGACGGGGAAGATGAAAAACTGTTTTTT. Amino acid sequence: CASSYSYDGEDEKLFF.